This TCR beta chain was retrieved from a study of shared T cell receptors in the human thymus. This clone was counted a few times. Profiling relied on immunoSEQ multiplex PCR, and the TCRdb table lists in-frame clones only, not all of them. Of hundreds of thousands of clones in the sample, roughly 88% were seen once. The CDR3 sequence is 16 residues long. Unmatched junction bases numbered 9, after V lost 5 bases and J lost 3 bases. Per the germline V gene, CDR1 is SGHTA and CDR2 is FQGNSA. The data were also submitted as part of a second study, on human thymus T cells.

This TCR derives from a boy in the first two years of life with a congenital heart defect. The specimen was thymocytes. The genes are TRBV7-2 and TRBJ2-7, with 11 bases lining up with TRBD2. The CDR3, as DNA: TGTGCCAGCAGCGCTCGACTAGCGGGACCCAACTACGAGCAGTACTTC. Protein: CASSARLAGPNYEQYF.